The clone carrying this T cell receptor (beta chain) was seen a few times. Its target is not known. Method: immunoSEQ multiplex PCR; TCRdb's copy keeps in-frame clones and lacks some. The profile shows tens of thousands of clones, roughly 83% of them singletons. This sample is drawn from a study of OX40 agonist ivuxolimab in advanced cancers. Study in general: Enrolled patients in dose escalation had cancers that were hepatocellular carcinoma, melanoma, renal cell or head and neck cancer. Partial responses were recorded for three patients, including one with hepatocellular carcinoma and two with cutaneous melanoma.

General observations from the study: CD4+ and CD8+ blood T cells expanded clonally by week 6 at 0.1 to 3.0 mg/kg.

The sequencing here drew on CD4+ or CD8+ T cells sorted from blood, taken in a trial of the OX40 agonist ivuxolimab. This clonotype originated in an adult with an advanced solid tumor such as melanoma, head and neck, liver or kidney cancer.

As DNA, the CDR3 is TGTGCCAGCAGCCCAGGGGGACAGGGGCGGTACGAGCAGTACTTC. Residues: CASSPGGQGRYEQYF. The chain links TRBV25-1 to TRBJ2-7; 10 nucleotides line up with TRBD1. Per the germline V gene, CDR1 is MGHDK and CDR2 is SYGVNS. This CDR3 region has 15 residues. Unmatched junction bases numbered 9, after V lost 6 bases and J lost 4 bases.